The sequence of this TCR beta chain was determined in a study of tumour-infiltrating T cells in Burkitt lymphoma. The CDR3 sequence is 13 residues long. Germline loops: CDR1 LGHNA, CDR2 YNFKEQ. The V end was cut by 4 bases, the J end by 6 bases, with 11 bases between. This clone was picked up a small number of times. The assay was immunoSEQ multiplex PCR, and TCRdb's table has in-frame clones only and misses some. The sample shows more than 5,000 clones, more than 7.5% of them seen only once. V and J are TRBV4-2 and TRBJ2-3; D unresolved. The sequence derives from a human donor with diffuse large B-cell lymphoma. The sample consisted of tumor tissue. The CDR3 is CASSPKAYDTQYF. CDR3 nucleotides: TGTGCCAGCAGCCCCAAGGCCTATGATACGCAGTATTTT.